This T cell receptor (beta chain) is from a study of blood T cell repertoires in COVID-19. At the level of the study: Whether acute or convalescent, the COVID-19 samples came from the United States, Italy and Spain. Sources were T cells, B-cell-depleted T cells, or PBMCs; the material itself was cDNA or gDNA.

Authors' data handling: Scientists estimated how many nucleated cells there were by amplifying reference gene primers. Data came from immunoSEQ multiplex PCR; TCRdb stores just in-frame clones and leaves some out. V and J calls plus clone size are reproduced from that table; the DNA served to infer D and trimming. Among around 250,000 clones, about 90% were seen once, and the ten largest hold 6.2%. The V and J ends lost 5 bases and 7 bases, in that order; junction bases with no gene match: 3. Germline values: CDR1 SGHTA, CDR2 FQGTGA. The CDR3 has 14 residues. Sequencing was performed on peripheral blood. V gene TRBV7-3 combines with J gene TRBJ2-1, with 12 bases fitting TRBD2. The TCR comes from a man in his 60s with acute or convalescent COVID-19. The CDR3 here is CASSQTSGRNEQFF. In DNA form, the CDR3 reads TGTGCCAGCAGCCAGACTAGCGGGAGAAATGAGCAGTTCTTC.